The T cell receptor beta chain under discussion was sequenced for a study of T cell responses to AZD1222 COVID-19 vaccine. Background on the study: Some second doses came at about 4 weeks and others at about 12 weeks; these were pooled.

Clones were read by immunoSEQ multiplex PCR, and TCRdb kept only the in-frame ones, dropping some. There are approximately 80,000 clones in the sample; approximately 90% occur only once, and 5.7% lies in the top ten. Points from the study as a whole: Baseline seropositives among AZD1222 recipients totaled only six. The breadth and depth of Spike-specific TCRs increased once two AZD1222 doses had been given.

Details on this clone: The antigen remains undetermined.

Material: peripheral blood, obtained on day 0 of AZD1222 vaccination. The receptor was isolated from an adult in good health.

The CDR3 sequence: CASSLEGAYGYTF. In nucleotides, the CDR3 is TGTGCCAGCAGCTTAGAAGGGGCATATGGCTACACCTTC. The gene calls are TRBV13 and TRBJ1-2; D may be TRBD1 (5 bases). Per germline, CDR1 PRHDT and CDR2 FYEKMQ (reference sequence). V lost 1 base to trimming and J lost 5 bases, with 8 bases between them. The CDR3 sequence is 13 residues long.